The next 6 T cell receptor beta chains were all read from a single sample in a study of identical twins. TCRdb reanalysed the 5' RACE reads using MiXCR and keeps one entry per CDR3 protein. The sample includes about 490,000 distinct CDR3 sequences, 13% to 15% seen only once; the top ten take about 0.47%. The same sample was also studied in work on yellow fever vaccine responses in identical twins.

Input material: CD4+ T cells sorted from blood. The receptor set was obtained from a woman aged 18-35 years in good health.

This clonotype was seen a few times. The CDR3 protein is CSVNDRAWNEQFF. Here the CDR3 DNA reads TGCAGCGTGAACGACAGGGCGTGGAATGAGCAGTTCTTC. This rearrangement joins TRBV29-1 to TRBJ2-1; 7 nucleotides line up with TRBD1. From germline, CDR1 is SQVTM and CDR2 ANQGSEA. There are 13 residues in the CDR3. V shed 6 bases, J shed 7 bases, and the junction held 9 bases outside the gene matches.

The table lists this clonotype with a few counts. The chain links TRBV10-3 to TRBJ1-4; a possible D gene is TRBD1 (5 bases). Trimming took 8 bases from V and 3 from J, leaving 22 bases between them. Germline loops: CDR1 ENHRY, CDR2 SYGVKD. The CDR3 sequence is 17 residues long. DNA of the CDR3: TGTGCCATCTCTAACTCGGCCGGGACGGCGGCTAATGAAAAACTGTTTTTT. Protein sequence: CAISNSAGTAANEKLFF.

This clonotype was detected only a few times. The chain couples TRBV12-3 or TRBV12-4 to TRBJ1-2; maybe TRBD1 (5 bases). Trimming shortened V by 5 bases and J by 5 bases, and 18 bases separated the two germline ends. The CDR3 is 15 residues long. The CDR3 region is CASSQDGGGGYGYTF. Written as DNA, the CDR3 is TGTGCCAGCAGTCAGGACGGAGGCGGGGGTTATGGCTACACCTTC.

The chain is built from TRBV18 and TRBJ2-5, with 10 bases that match TRBD1. The CDR3 extends over 17 amino acids. The V gene end was trimmed by 4 bases and the J gene end by 5 bases; junction bases not matched to a gene: 13. Germline V gives CDR1 KGHSH, CDR2 LQKENI. CDR3 nucleotides: TGTGCCAGCTCACTCCTCGCGTCCGGGACAGGGGTTGAGACCCAGTACTTC. It yields the protein CASSLLASGTGVETQYF.

The rearrangement uses TRBV3-1 and TRBJ2-2; TRBD2 matches 13 bases. Germline V gives CDR1 LGHDT, CDR2 YNNKEL (reference sequence). The CDR3 runs 18 residues. V lost 4 bases and J lost 4; bases outside the gene matches: 9. Here the CDR3 reads CASSRGLAGVQSTGELFF. The CDR3 coding sequence is TGTGCCAGCAGCCGAGGACTAGCGGGAGTCCAGTCCACCGGGGAGCTGTTTTTT. The full variable domain, with the rest looked up from reference TRBV3-1 and TRBJ2-2, is DTAVSQTPKYLVTQMGNDKSIKCEQNLGHDTMYWYKQDSKKFLKIMFSYNNKELIINETVPNRFSPKSPDKAHLNLHINSLELGDSAVYFCASSRGLAGVQSTGELFFGEGSRLTVL.

In this sample, this clonotype turned up a few times. The chain uses TRBV18 and TRBJ1-5, with unresolved D. Germline V gene data show CDR1 as KGHSH and CDR2 as LQKENI. The CDR3 runs to 13 residues. Trimming took off 4 bases at V and 9 bases at J, with 13 bases between the two ends. The CDR3 is CASSRAPESPQHF. The DNA of the CDR3 is TGTGCCAGCTCACGTGCACCCGAATCGCCCCAGCATTTT.